The 8 T cell receptor beta chains below were found in one sample sequenced in a study of T-cell memory formation after mild COVID-19. TCRdb re-called the 5' RACE reads through MiXCR, storing one row per CDR3 protein. The sample includes about 110,000 distinct CDR3 sequences, about 18% seen only once; the top ten take approximately 28%. The sequenced material came from PBMCs or a T cell subset sorted from them (not recorded which). The origin of the receptors is an adult woman who had mild COVID-19 (a few samples of this study predate the infection). Cell type and time point are not known.

The J gene is TRBJ1-1, the V gene TRBV6-5, with a tentative D call TRBD1 (5 bases). Trimming left V 7 bases short and J 6 bases short, with 18 bases between. The CDR3 is made up of 14 amino acids. The germline CDR1 and CDR2 sequences are MNHEY and SVGAGI. The CDR3 DNA is TGTGCCAGCAACCCGGCCAGGGAGACTCCTGAAGCTTTCTTT. Translated, it gives CASNPARETPEAFF.

Only a few counts were recorded for this clonotype. This chain uses TRBV4-2 with TRBJ2-3; 10 bases align to TRBD2. The CDR3 spans 15 residues. The germline V gene has CDR1 LGHNA and CDR2 YNFKEQ. The V and J ends lost 6 bases and 3 bases, in that order; junction bases with no gene match: 6. The CDR3 DNA follows: TGTGCCAGCAGGCTAGCGGGAGATTCAACAGATACGCAGTATTTT. Translation gives CASRLAGDSTDTQYF.

This sequence joins TRBV3-1 and TRBJ2-7; D may be TRBD2 (7 bases). The ends were cut back, 0 bases at V and 0 bases at J, with 12 bases in the middle. The germline gives CDR1 LGHDT, CDR2 YNNKEL (reference sequence). The CDR3 consists of 16 residues. The CDR3 DNA follows: TGTGCCAGCAGCCAAGATAGGGGGGGAATCTCCTACGAGCAGTACTTC. Translated, it gives CASSQDRGGISYEQYF.

This chain uses TRBV28 with TRBJ1-2, with TRBD1 matching over 7 bases. The CDR3 spans 15 residues. V lost 5 bases to trimming and J lost 2 bases; unmatched junction nucleotides: 8. Per germline, CDR1 MDHEN and CDR2 SYDVKM. CDR3 coding DNA: TGTGCCAGCAGTAGAACGGGACAGTGGAACTATGGCTACACCTTC. Translating gives CASSRTGQWNYGYTF.

This clonotype was seen at least ten times. The chain is built from TRBV7-9 and TRBJ2-1, with 9 bases fitting TRBD1. CDR1 is SEHNR, CDR2 FQNEAQ, per germline (reference sequence). After removal of 7 bases from V and 2 bases from J, the junction contained 9 bases not matched to a gene. The CDR3 spans 16 residues. CDR3 protein: CASNLDTGGAYNEQFF. The CDR3 nucleotides are TGTGCCAGCAACCTTGACACAGGGGGCGCCTACAATGAGCAGTTCTTC.

The chain couples TRBV5-1 to TRBJ2-5; 16 bases match TRBD2. V lost 4 bases, J lost 1 base, and 7 bases stayed unmatched. Germline CDR1 and CDR2: SGHRS and YFSETQ. This CDR3 has 18 residues. The CDR3, as DNA: TGCGCCAGCAGCGGGGGACTAGCGGGGGGGCCCCCCCAAGAGACCCAGTACTTC. This translates into CASSGGLAGGPPQETQYF. Combining the CDR3 with reference TRBV5-1 and TRBJ2-5 gives the whole variable domain KAGVTQTPRYLIKTRGQQVTLSCSPISGHRSVSWYQQTPGQGLQFLFEYFSETQRNKGNFPGRFSGRQFSNSRSEMNVSTLELGDSALYLCASSGGLAGGPPQETQYFGPGTRLLVL.

This clonotype was detected ten times or more. In DNA form, the CDR3 reads TGTGCCAGCAGCTTAGCGCGAGGCACAGATACGCAGTATTTT. This sequence encodes CASSLARGTDTQYF. The rearrangement joins TRBV7-6 to TRBJ2-3, with D uncertain. Per the germline V gene, CDR1 is SGHVS and CDR2 is FNYEAQ. The ends were cut back, 0 bases at V and 1 base at J, with 5 bases in the middle. The CDR3 length is 14 residues.

The J gene is TRBJ2-1, the V gene TRBV6-1; 7 nucleotides line up with TRBD1. Germline lookup yields CDR1 MNHNS and CDR2 SASEGT. The CDR3 spans 16 residues. Losses at the gene ends were 2 bases for V and 3 bases for J; bases not matched to a gene: 7. The CDR3 DNA reads TGTGCCAGCAGTGAATACGGGACAGAACTCTACAATGAGCAGTTCTTC. Translating it yields CASSEYGTELYNEQFF.